The 6 T cell receptor beta chains listed next were all sequenced from one sample in a study of T-cell memory formation after mild COVID-19 (dated by TCRdb to 2020 to 2022). Preparation of the library involved 5' RACE. TCRdb names Illumina NovaSeq 6000 as the instrument used. Using fastp trimming at Q25 and MiXCR clonotype assembly, TCRdb reanalyzed the public sequencing data and kept in-frame beta chains. Every entry covers one CDR3 protein and lists the most common genes and DNA from its rows. Counted in this sample were 200,000 to 300,000 distinct CDR3 sequences; over 8.5% of them appeared once. Roughly a fifth of the sample is taken by the ten largest. The sample comprised PBMCs or a T cell subset sorted from them (not recorded which). The receptor source for this set is a man aged 18 to 30 who had mild COVID-19 (a few samples of this study predate the infection). The sample titles of this study are shuffled in the database, so cell type and time point are left out; the donor was told from shared clones.

The V call is TRBV4-1, the J call TRBJ2-2; 7 nucleotides align to TRBD2. This CDR3 spans 16 amino acids. CDR1 is MGHRA, CDR2 YSYEKL, per germline. V lost 4 bases, J lost 2 bases, and 7 bases stayed unmatched. The CDR3 region has the DNA TGCGCCAGCAGCCGCTCGACTAGCTTCAACACCGGGGAGCTGTTTTTT. Translation gives CASSRSTSFNTGELFF.

This clonotype was counted only a few times. The chain has TRBV6-5 and TRBJ1-1; D unresolved. CDR1 is MNHEY, CDR2 SVGAGI, per germline. The ends were cut back, 4 bases at V and 5 bases at J, with 8 bases in the middle. The CDR3 runs 12 residues. This CDR3 is CASSSLGTEAFF. CDR3 coding DNA: TGTGCCAGCAGTTCCCTAGGGACTGAAGCTTTCTTT.

V and J are TRBV20-1 and TRBJ2-5; D uncertain. CDR3 length: 14 residues. Germline CDR1 is DFQATT and CDR2 is SNEGSKA (reference sequence). Trimming removed 2 bases at V and 1 base at J, with 11 bases between. Here the CDR3 DNA reads TGCAGTGCTAGAACACCGAGTGTCCAAGAGACCCAGTACTTC. Translated: CSARTPSVQETQYF.

This clonotype occurred many times. J is TRBJ2-7 and V is TRBV7-3, with D maybe TRBD1 (5 bases). This CDR3 has 13 residues. Trimming pared 5 bases from V and 0 bases from J, leaving 8 bases between. Per the germline V gene, CDR1 is SGHTA and CDR2 is FQGTGA. The CDR3 DNA reads as TGTGCCAGCAGCCAGGGAAGCTCCTACGAGCAGTACTTC. Encoded protein: CASSQGSSYEQYF.

This chain uses TRBV5-1 with TRBJ2-2; the D gene is possibly TRBD1 (5 bases). There are 15 residues in the CDR3. CDR1 SGHRS and CDR2 YFSETQ come from the germline V gene. V was clipped by 3 bases and J by 2 bases, with 11 bases between them. CDR3 sequence: CASSSLTANTGELFF. CDR3 nucleotides: TGCGCCAGCAGCTCGCTGACAGCTAACACCGGGGAGCTGTTTTTT.

This clonotype occurred a few times. This chain uses TRBV4-3 with TRBJ2-3; D call uncertain. Germline CDR1 LGHNA, CDR2 YSLEER. V gave up 2 bases and J gave up 2 bases, with 8 bases separating them. This CDR3 is 14 amino acids long. CDR3 coding DNA: TGCGCCAGCAGCCAAAACACACCCACAGATACGCAGTATTTT. Amino acids: CASSQNTPTDTQYF.